Presented here are 11 T cell receptor beta chains from one specimen sequenced in a study of cytomegalovirus exposure and HLA in healthy donors. PCR primers comprised 60 Vbeta and 13 Jbeta primers. This table comes from immunoSEQ multiplex PCR, and its TCRdb copy is limited to in-frame clones, with some not included. Among 100,000 to 150,000 clones listed, around 78% were seen once. Sequenced sample: PBMCs. Receptors were obtained from a female donor in good health and CMV-seropositive.

The chain links TRBV27 to TRBJ2-7; TRBD2 matches 9 bases. J was trimmed by 4 bases and V by 0 bases; bases with no gene match: 7. The length of the CDR3 is 16 residues. The germline CDR1 and CDR2 sequences are MNHEY and SMNVEV (reference sequence). The CDR3 here is CASSLSLELAGYEQYF. CDR3 nucleotides: TGTGCCAGCAGTTTATCGTTAGAGCTAGCGGGATACGAGCAGTACTTC.

The CDR3 DNA reads TGTGCCAGTAAAGGGGACACAGATACGCAGTATTTT. As protein: CASKGDTDTQYF. The gene calls are TRBV19 and TRBJ2-3, with TRBD1 as a possible D gene (5 bases). Germline lookup yields CDR1 LNHDA and CDR2 SQIVND (reference sequence). The CDR3 contains 12 residues. The germline V and J ends were trimmed by 7 bases and 2 bases, with 7 bases remaining between them. The full variable domain, in which reference TRBV19 and TRBJ2-3 provide the parts outside the CDR3, is DGGITQSPKYLFRKEGQNVTLSCEQNLNHDAMYWYRQDPGQGLRLIYYSQIVNDFQKGDIAEGYSVSREKKESFPLTVTSAQKNPTAFYLCASKGDTDTQYFGPGTRLTVL.

The chain employs TRBV6-1 and TRBJ1-1; no definite D call. There are 17 residues in the CDR3. The ends were cut back, 3 bases at V and 1 base at J, with 18 bases in the middle. CDR1 is MNHNS and CDR2 is SASEGT in the germline V gene. CDR3 amino acids: CASSDQEFESENTEAFF. The CDR3 DNA sequence: TGTGCCAGCAGTGATCAGGAATTCGAGTCCGAGAACACTGAAGCTTTCTTT.

This clone has just one count. This chain links TRBV2 with TRBJ2-3; the match to TRBD2 covers 8 bases. After removal of 7 bases from V and 0 bases from J, the junction contained 9 bases not matched to a gene. CDR3 length: 16 amino acids. The germline gives CDR1 SNHLY, CDR2 FYNNEI. CDR3 bases: TGTGCCAGCACCAGAAGACTAGCGCAGAGCACAGATACGCAGTATTTT. The encoded protein is CASTRRLAQSTDTQYF. Combining the CDR3 with reference TRBV2 and TRBJ2-3 gives the whole variable domain EPEVTQTPSHQVTQMGQEVILRCVPISNHLYFYWYRQILGQKVEFLVSFYNNEISEKSEIFDDQFSVERPDGSNFTLKIRSTKLEDSAMYFCASTRRLAQSTDTQYFGPGTRLTVL.

The chain has TRBV13 and TRBJ2-5; 8 bases line up with TRBD1. The DNA end lines up better with TRBJ2-7; the J call may be wrong. CDR1 PRHDT and CDR2 FYEKMQ come from the germline V gene (reference sequence). This CDR3 has 15 residues. The CDR3 bases are TGTGCCAGCAGTTCAGGGGGCAACAGGGTGGGCGAGCAGTACTTC. Translating it yields CASSSGGNRVGEQYF.

In the case of this clone: The germline gene is not matched at one end of the junction; a read error may be the cause. This sequence joins TRBV7-9 and TRBJ1-1; D is undetermined. The CDR3 has 12 amino acids. The germline V gene encodes CDR1 SEHNR and CDR2 FQNEAQ (reference sequence). CDR3 DNA sequence: TGTTCCAGCAGCTTATCAGACACTGAAGCTTTCTTT. It codes for CSSSLSDTEAFF.

A few counts support this clone. V usage is TRBV6-1 and J usage is TRBJ1-6; no firm D call. The length of the CDR3 is 15 residues. Trimming stripped 1 base from V and 6 bases from J, with 10 bases between. Germline lookup yields CDR1 MNHNS and CDR2 SASEGT. As DNA, the CDR3 is TGTGCCAGCAGTGAAGGAGCCACCCTTAATTCACCCCTCCACTTT. The encoded protein is CASSEGATLNSPLHF.

The chain recombines TRBV7-2 with TRBJ1-2; D is perhaps TRBD1 (6 bases). The germline CDR1 and CDR2 sequences are SGHTA and FQGNSA. The CDR3 length is 13 residues. V was clipped by 3 bases and J by 2 bases, with 7 bases between them. The CDR3 region is CASSFDRNYGYTF. The CDR3 nucleotides read TGTGCCAGCAGCTTCGACAGGAACTATGGCTACACCTTC.

In its sample, this clone was seen a few times. This chain uses TRBV11-2 with TRBJ2-5; maybe TRBD1 (5 bases). The CDR3 extends over 14 amino acids. V lost 4 bases and J lost 3, with 12 bases in between. Germline CDR1 is SGHAT and CDR2 is FQNNGV. CDR3 amino acids: CASSSGWGKETQYF. The DNA of the CDR3 is TGTGCCAGCAGCTCAGGGTGGGGTAAAGAGACCCAGTACTTC.

This clone has more than one count but fewer than ten. The chain joins TRBV2 to TRBJ2-5; tentative D call: TRBD2 (6 bases). The V end lost 0 bases, the J end lost 5 bases, and 7 bases lay between the germline ends. Germline V lookup: CDR1 SNHLY, CDR2 FYNNEI. This CDR3 is built from 13 residues. The CDR3 sequence: CASSEAGRETQYF. The CDR3 DNA reads TGTGCCAGCAGTGAAGCAGGGAGGGAGACCCAGTACTTC.

V gene TRBV30 combines with J gene TRBJ1-1; the D gene is possibly TRBD1 (6 bases). CDR3 length: 14 amino acids. Trimming cost V 4 bases and J 5 bases, with 17 bases left between them. Germline CDR1 is GTSNPN and CDR2 is SVGIG (reference sequence). The CDR3 DNA is TGTGCCTGGAAAACAGGGCTCGTGCGGACTGAAGCTTTCTTT. Amino acid sequence: CAWKTGLVRTEAFF.